This TCR beta chain is from a study of immune heterogeneity within non-small cell lung tumors. Study details: Squamous cell carcinomas accounted for a few of the tumors, non-squamous carcinomas for around 10, and 1 was not otherwise specified. General study results and limits: The study found identical dominant CDR3 beta clonotypes recurring across tumor sites within a patient, alongside site-unique high-frequency clones. Although only moderate, the correlation of local T-cell clonality with local tumor mutational burden was significant (R roughly 0.35).

The V end was cut by 3 bases, the J end by 6 bases, with 19 bases between. This CDR3 comprises 15 residues. Germline V gene lookup returns CDR1 SGHKS and CDR2 YYEKEE (reference sequence). Template input was genomic DNA from bulk tumor (around 640 ng per sample). The authors collected several far-apart biopsies from each primary tumor during surgery. Untreated, newly diagnosed non-small cell lung cancer patients underwent curative surgery. Multiplex PCR employing 32 V and 13 J primers generated amplicons of the TCR beta CDR3. One entry per CDR3 protein results from TCRdb running MiXCR on the multiplex PCR reads. This sample has fewer than 25,000 distinct CDR3 sequences, with less than 35% found just once. Of note for this clonotype: The antigen is not known.

The TCR was taken from a man in his forties with non-small cell lung cancer. Sequenced sample: lung tumor tissue. The V call is TRBV5-5, the J call TRBJ2-7, with D perhaps matching TRBD1 or TRBD2 (5 bases each). The CDR3 sequence: CASSWDDIWSTEQYF. CDR3 sequence (DNA): TGTGCCAGCAGCTGGGACGATATCTGGAGTACCGAGCAGTACTTC.